The 28 T cell receptor beta chains below come from one sample, sequenced in a study of cytomegalovirus exposure and HLA in healthy donors. Primers: 60 Vbeta forward and 13 Jbeta reverse. Profiled with immunoSEQ multiplex PCR; TCRdb holds only in-frame clones, not every one. This sample has about 160,000 clones; about 76% occur once, and the top ten carry about 3.7%. The sequenced material came from PBMCs. The receptors here all came from a human donor in good health.

This chain uses TRBV7-9 with TRBJ2-5, with 7 bases fitting TRBD1. V lost 6 bases, J lost 0 bases, and 4 bases stayed unmatched. This CDR3 is 14 amino acids long. Germline values: CDR1 SEHNR, CDR2 FQNEAQ (reference sequence). CDR3 amino acids: CASSQGEYQETQYF. CDR3 DNA: TGTGCCAGCAGTCAGGGGGAGTACCAAGAGACCCAGTACTTC.

The V gene is TRBV7-9, the J gene TRBJ1-1, with D hard to call. V was trimmed by 5 bases and J by 6 bases, leaving 10 bases between them. The CDR3 is 12 amino acids. Germline CDR1 and CDR2: SEHNR and FQNEAQ (reference sequence). CDR3 sequence (DNA): TGTGCCAGCAGCAGAGAGAGTCCTGAAGCTTTCTTT. Residues: CASSRESPEAFF.

This rearrangement joins TRBV25-1 to TRBJ2-6; D gene unclear. There are 17 residues in the CDR3. With 1 base removed from V and 0 bases from J, the gap between germline ends came to 10 bases. Germline CDR1 MGHDK, CDR2 SYGVNS. CDR3 nucleotides: TGTGCCAGCAGTGAATGGCAGGCAGTCTCTGGGGCCAACGTCCTGACTTTC. Protein sequence: CASSEWQAVSGANVLTF. Looking up the rest from reference TRBV25-1 and TRBJ2-6 gives the full variable domain: EADIYQTPRYLVIGTGKKITLECSQTMGHDKMYWYQQDPGMELHLIHYSYGVNSTEKGDLSSESTVSRIRTEHFPLTLESARPSHTSQYLCASSEWQAVSGANVLTFGAGSRLTVL.

Concerning this clone: A junction boundary mismatches the germline segment, possibly from a read error. The chain is built from TRBV30 and TRBJ1-2; 9 bases agree with TRBD1. The CDR3 totals 14 residues. CDR1 and CDR2 from the germline V gene are GTSNPN and SVGIG (reference sequence). The CDR3 loop reads CAWSADRGSYGYPF. CDR3 sequence (DNA): TGTGCCTGGAGTGCCGACAGGGGGTCCTATGGCTACCCCTTC.

This chain connects TRBV19 to TRBJ2-7, with 8 positions matching TRBD1. The CDR3 is made up of 12 amino acids. Per the germline V gene, CDR1 is LNHDA and CDR2 is SQIVND (reference sequence). The V segment lost 8 bases and the J segment 3 bases; nucleotides outside the gene matches: 3. The CDR3 reads CASGTGSYEQYF. In nucleotides, the CDR3 is TGTGCCAGTGGGACAGGAAGCTACGAGCAGTACTTC.

This clone was picked up one time. V and J are TRBV9 and TRBJ2-7; TRBD2 agrees at 11 bases. From germline, CDR1 is SGDLS and CDR2 YYNGEE. With V trimmed by 2 bases and J by 3 bases, 7 bases remained unmatched. This CDR3 has 16 residues. The CDR3 here is CASSVQGLAEVYEQYF. The DNA of the CDR3 is TGTGCCAGCAGCGTCCAGGGACTAGCGGAAGTCTACGAGCAGTACTTC.

Worth noting for this clone: One junction end does not reproduce the germline sequence, and a read error may be involved. The chain carries TRBV7-9 and TRBJ2-7, with 9 bases that match TRBD1. The CDR3 length is 16 residues. From germline, CDR1 is SEHNR and CDR2 FQNEAQ (reference sequence). CDR3 residues: CSSSQIPGQGGYEQYF. CDR3 nucleotide sequence: TGTTCCAGCAGCCAAATCCCGGGACAGGGCGGGTACGAGCAGTACTTC.

The chain carries TRBV7-6 and TRBJ1-3; TRBD1 matches at 7 bases. The CDR3 runs to 14 residues. CDR1 and CDR2 from the germline V gene are SGHVS and FNYEAQ. V shed 5 bases, J shed 2 bases, and the junction held 3 bases outside the gene matches. Here the CDR3 DNA reads TGTGCCAGCAGCCTAGACAGGGCTGGAAACACCATATATTTT. Its translation: CASSLDRAGNTIYF.

V usage is TRBV19 and J usage is TRBJ2-2; TRBD2 matches at 10 bases. The germline gives CDR1 LNHDA, CDR2 SQIVND (reference sequence). The CDR3 contains 13 residues. The CDR3 DNA reads TGTTCTAGCGGGGGACATAACACCGGGGAGCTGTTTTTT. Translation: CSSGGHNTGELFF. Complete variable domain (other parts from reference TRBV19 and TRBJ2-2): DGGITQSPKYLFRKEGQNVTLSCEQNLNHDAMYWYRQDPGQGLRLIYYSQIVNDFQKGDIAEGYSVSREKKESFPLTVTSAQKNPTAFYLCSSGGHNTGELFFGEGSRLTVL.

The CDR3 DNA reads as TGTGCCAGCAGTGACTCGGGGGGATCGGGTCAGCCCCAGCATTTT. This encodes CASSDSGGSGQPQHF. This chain uses TRBV28 with TRBJ1-5; possible D gene TRBD1, 5 bases. There are 15 residues in the CDR3. Germline CDR1 and CDR2: MDHEN and SYDVKM. Deletions cut 5 bases from V and 6 bases from J, with 17 bases between.

The rearrangement uses TRBV7-6 and TRBJ2-3; 14 bases fit TRBD2. The CDR3 is 21 amino acids. J was trimmed by 4 bases and V by 2 bases; bases with no gene match: 17. Germline CDR1 is SGHVS and CDR2 is FNYEAQ. Here the CDR3 DNA reads TGTGCCAGCAGCTTAACCCGGACTAGCGGGGGGCCAGGAAGGTCCGCAGATACGCAGTATTTT. It codes for CASSLTRTSGGPGRSADTQYF.

The chain joins TRBV6-5 to TRBJ2-1; D may be TRBD2 (5 bases). Germline values: CDR1 MNHEY, CDR2 SVGAGI. V lost 0 bases and J lost 12, with 15 bases in between. This CDR3 region has 14 residues. The CDR3 reads CASSYSGLTRGQFF. The CDR3 region has the DNA TGTGCCAGCAGTTACTCCGGACTTACCCGTGGGCAGTTCTTC.

The V call is TRBV10-3, the J call TRBJ2-5; a possible D gene is TRBD1 (6 bases). V gave up 4 bases and J gave up 5 bases, with 11 bases separating them. Germline V gene sequence: CDR1 ENHRY, CDR2 SYGVKD. The CDR3 covers 13 residues. The CDR3 coding sequence is TGTGCCATCAGTGCAGGGGTAGAGGAGACCCAGTACTTC. Its translation is CAISAGVEETQYF.

The chain employs TRBV4-3 and TRBJ1-2, with D tentatively TRBD1 (5 bases). In germline, CDR1 is LGHNA, CDR2 YSLEER. V lost 0 bases, J lost 7 bases, and 12 bases lay in between. The CDR3 covers 14 residues. CDR3 sequence (DNA): TGCGCCAGCAGCCAAGAAGGAAGGGGCCGTGGCTACACCTTC. It specifies CASSQEGRGRGYTF.

The chain carries TRBV30 and TRBJ2-1, with TRBD2 matching over 7 bases. The V gene end was trimmed by 0 bases and the J gene end by 4 bases; junction bases not matched to a gene: 6. The length of the CDR3 is 15 residues. Per the germline V gene, CDR1 is GTSNPN and CDR2 is SVGIG (reference sequence). CDR3 sequence: CAWSVPRAGYNEQFF. CDR3 DNA sequence: TGTGCCTGGAGTGTACCCCGAGCGGGATACAATGAGCAGTTCTTC. The full variable domain, rest sourced from reference TRBV30 and TRBJ2-1, is SQTIHQWPATLVQPVGSPLSLECTVEGTSNPNLYWYRQAAGRGLQLLFYSVGIGQISSEVPQNLSASRPQDRQFILSSKKLLLSDSGFYLCAWSVPRAGYNEQFFGPGTRLTVL.

This rearrangement joins TRBV2 to TRBJ1-3; D gene uncertain. The V gene's germline CDR1 is SNHLY and CDR2 FYNNEI. The V and J ends lost 2 bases and 0 bases respectively, with 8 bases between them. The CDR3 has 15 residues. CDR3 in amino acids: CASSEIAYSGNTIYF. The CDR3, as DNA: TGTGCCAGCAGTGAAATCGCCTACTCTGGAAACACCATATATTTT.

V usage is TRBV19 and J usage is TRBJ1-1; 7 positions match TRBD1. The CDR3 has 14 amino acids. Trimming cost V 7 bases and J 5 bases; bases outside gene matches: 10. Germline V gives CDR1 LNHDA, CDR2 SQIVND (reference sequence). Here the CDR3 reads CASTRPGQTTEAFF. As DNA, the CDR3 is TGTGCCAGTACTCGCCCGGGACAGACTACTGAAGCTTTCTTT.

V is TRBV28 and J is TRBJ2-3; 13 bases are shared with TRBD2. This CDR3 comprises 16 residues. The V gene end was trimmed by 3 bases and the J gene end by 2 bases; junction bases not matched to a gene: 2. Germline CDR1 and CDR2: MDHEN and SYDVKM. The CDR3 nucleotides are TGTGCCAGCAGTTTCGGGACTAGCGGGATCACAGATACGCAGTATTTT. Translated, it gives CASSFGTSGITDTQYF.

V gene TRBV28 combines with J gene TRBJ2-3, with 9 bases that match TRBD1. The germline V gene encodes CDR1 MDHEN and CDR2 SYDVKM. CDR3 length equals 16 residues. Trimming cost V 5 bases and J 8 bases; bases outside gene matches: 14. The CDR3 sequence: CASSPSGQGGLGTQYF. CDR3 coding DNA: TGTGCCAGCAGTCCCTCGGGACAGGGCGGCCTAGGTACGCAGTATTTT.

The CDR3 loop reads CASTPGEINTEAFF. In nucleotides, the CDR3 is TGTGCCAGTACTCCCGGGGAAATTAACACTGAAGCTTTCTTT. The genes are TRBV19 and TRBJ1-1; D uncertain. CDR3 length: 14 residues. V was trimmed by 7 bases and J by 2 bases, leaving 14 bases between them. Per germline, CDR1 LNHDA and CDR2 SQIVND (reference sequence).

This chain links TRBV5-6 with TRBJ1-2; D is possibly TRBD1 (6 bases). CDR3 length equals 17 residues. Per germline, CDR1 SGHDT and CDR2 YYEEEE. V was shortened by 3 bases and J by 2 bases, with 20 bases between the two germline ends. The CDR3 DNA reads as TGTGCCAGCAGCTCTCCGACAGGACCCTACACAAACTATGGCTACACCTTC. Encoded protein: CASSSPTGPYTNYGYTF.

The J gene is TRBJ2-7, the V gene TRBV7-2; D may be TRBD2 (6 bases). V was trimmed by 3 bases and J by 4 bases, leaving 10 bases between them. The length of the CDR3 is 13 residues. The germline V gene has CDR1 SGHTA and CDR2 FQGNSA. The chain's CDR3 is CASSLGLRYEQYF. CDR3 coding DNA: TGTGCCAGCAGCTTGGGACTCAGGTACGAGCAGTACTTC. Looking up the rest from reference TRBV7-2 and TRBJ2-7 gives the full variable domain: GAGVSQSPSNKVTEKGKDVELRCDPISGHTALYWYRQSLGQGLEFLIYFQGNSAPDKSGLPSDRFSAERTGGSVSTLTIQRTQQEDSAVYLCASSLGLRYEQYFGPGTRLTVT.

The V gene is TRBV19, the J gene TRBJ2-5; D is uncertain. The CDR3 loop spans 13 amino acids. Germline V gene sequence: CDR1 LNHDA, CDR2 SQIVND (reference sequence). Between the trimmed V and J ends, which lost 8 bases and 1 base, there was a span of 11 bases. The CDR3 sequence is CASADGSQETQYF. DNA for the CDR3: TGTGCCAGTGCTGACGGGTCCCAAGAGACCCAGTACTTC. Based on the CDR3 plus reference TRBV19 and TRBJ2-5, the full variable domain is DGGITQSPKYLFRKEGQNVTLSCEQNLNHDAMYWYRQDPGQGLRLIYYSQIVNDFQKGDIAEGYSVSREKKESFPLTVTSAQKNPTAFYLCASADGSQETQYFGPGTRLLVL.

The chain links TRBV18 to TRBJ1-1, with D maybe TRBD1 (5 bases). V dropped 0 bases and J dropped 4 bases, with 12 bases sitting between them. Germline V gene lookup returns CDR1 KGHSH and CDR2 LQKENI. This CDR3 comprises 15 residues. CDR3 in amino acids: CASSPPTQGGTEAFF. The CDR3 DNA reads TGTGCCAGCTCACCACCCACGCAGGGCGGCACTGAAGCTTTCTTT.

The gene calls are TRBV19 and TRBJ2-4; a possible D gene is TRBD1 (6 bases). This CDR3 region has 16 residues. V was shortened by 5 bases and J by 0 bases, with 14 bases between the two germline ends. Germline values: CDR1 LNHDA, CDR2 SQIVND (reference sequence). CDR3 in DNA: TGTGCCAGTAGTGTTAACAGGGCACTAGCCAAAAACATTCAGTACTTC. This codes for CASSVNRALAKNIQYF.

V and J are TRBV2 and TRBJ2-7; 8 bases match TRBD2. CDR3 length equals 15 residues. V lost 7 bases to trimming and J lost 3 bases; unmatched junction nucleotides: 11. Germline assignment: CDR1 SNHLY and CDR2 FYNNEI. The CDR3 region has the DNA TGTGCCAGCAAACTCAATAGCGGGACTTACTACGAGCAGTACTTC. This gives the protein CASKLNSGTYYEQYF. Together with reference TRBV2 and TRBJ2-7, the CDR3 gives the full variable domain: EPEVTQTPSHQVTQMGQEVILRCVPISNHLYFYWYRQILGQKVEFLVSFYNNEISEKSEIFDDQFSVERPDGSNFTLKIRSTKLEDSAMYFCASKLNSGTYYEQYFGPGTRLTVT.

V gene TRBV6-1 combines with J gene TRBJ1-5, with TRBD1 matching over 7 bases. This CDR3 has 16 amino acids. J lost 5 bases, V lost 0 bases, and 7 bases had no gene match. Germline CDR1 and CDR2: MNHNS and SASEGT. CDR3 loop: CASSEAALQGYQPQHF. CDR3 DNA sequence: TGTGCCAGCAGTGAAGCGGCTTTACAGGGGTATCAGCCCCAGCATTTT.

This rearrangement joins TRBV10-1 to TRBJ2-7, with 12 bases that match TRBD1. From germline, CDR1 is WNHNN and CDR2 SYGVQD (reference sequence). This CDR3 comprises 15 residues. V lost 3 bases to trimming and J lost 7 bases; unmatched junction nucleotides: 7. Here the CDR3 reads CASSDPGQGAIEQYF. The DNA for the CDR3 is TGCGCCAGCAGTGACCCGGGACAGGGGGCAATTGAGCAGTACTTC.